The sequence of this TCR beta chain was determined in a study of blood T cell repertoires in COVID-19. Libraries were prepared by immunoSEQ multiplex PCR; TCRdb keeps only in-frame clonotypes and omits some of them. The table lists 250,000 or so clones, more than 85% of them singletons. Germline assignment: CDR1 SNHLY and CDR2 FYNNEI. The CDR3 totals 14 residues. Trimming cost V 5 bases and J 4 bases; bases outside gene matches: 5. Specimen: PBMCs or T cells enriched from blood (not recorded which). This clonotype was obtained from a man between 35 and 55 years old who had recovered from COVID-19. The chain uses TRBV2 and TRBJ1-3, with TRBD1 identical over 7 bases. CDR3 sequence: CASSPGTDGNTIYF. The CDR3, as DNA: TGTGCCAGCAGTCCCGGGACAGACGGAAACACCATATATTTT.